These 24 T cell receptor beta chains originate from one sample sequenced in a study of metastatic and nonmetastatic thyroid tumors. MiXCR re-clonotyped the PCR reads for TCRdb. Of tens of thousands of clones listed, around 25% were seen once; the top ten hold around 3.6%. Prior to thyroid surgery, none of the patients had received any treatment. The specimen sequenced was blood. All receptors derive from a male donor with papillary thyroid cancer or a benign thyroid nodule (not recorded which). Some clones in this sample may be carry-over from other donors' samples.

This clone has a count of ten or more. The gene calls are TRBV4-1 and TRBJ1-4, with 8 positions matching TRBD1. This CDR3 contains 17 residues. The junction had 6 bases not matched to a gene; V was cut back by 1 base and J by 2 bases. Germline V CDR1 and CDR2: MGHRA, YSYEKL. For the CDR3, the DNA is TGCGCCAGCAGCCAAGGCGGACAGGGAAGGACTAATGAAAAACTGTTTTTT. It specifies CASSQGGQGRTNEKLFF.

This clone came up many times. This sequence joins TRBV28 and TRBJ2-2; TRBD1 matches at 7 bases. Trimming took 7 bases from V and 5 from J; bases not matched to a gene: 7. This CDR3 has 14 residues. CDR1 and CDR2 from the germline V gene are MDHEN and SYDVKM. This CDR3 reads CASTYRGRTGELFF. CDR3 in DNA: TGTGCCAGCACCTACAGGGGTCGGACCGGGGAGCTGTTTTTT.

This chain uses TRBV14 with TRBJ2-1; no clear D. V lost 4 bases and J lost 6, with 13 bases in between. CDR1 SGHDN and CDR2 FVKESK come from the germline V gene. The CDR3 is 14 residues long. The CDR3 loop reads CASSLGPPPNEQFF. The CDR3 DNA sequence: TGTGCCAGCAGCCTCGGGCCACCGCCCAATGAGCAGTTCTTC. Complete variable domain (other parts from reference TRBV14 and TRBJ2-1): EAGVTQFPSHSVIEKGQTVTLRCDPISGHDNLYWYRRVMGKEIKFLLHFVKESKQDESGMPNNRFLAERTGGTYSTLKVQPAELEDSGVYFCASSLGPPPNEQFFGPGTRLTVL.

This clone was detected ten times or more. This rearrangement joins TRBV6-1 to TRBJ1-1, with D tentatively TRBD1 (6 bases). The CDR3 sequence is 11 residues long. Germline V gives CDR1 MNHNS, CDR2 SASEGT. V lost 7 bases and J 10 bases, leaving 13 bases between the germline ends. The CDR3 is CASITGLLAFF. The DNA for the CDR3 is TGTGCCAGCATTACAGGGCTCTTAGCTTTCTTT.

This clone has a single count. This chain connects TRBV20-1 to TRBJ2-7, with D possibly called TRBD1 or TRBD2 (5 bases each). V lost 5 bases to trimming and J lost 3 bases, with 17 bases between them. The CDR3 covers 14 residues. CDR1 is DFQATT, CDR2 SNEGSKA, per germline (reference sequence). CDR3 sequence (DNA): TGCAGTGCTGCACAGGCACTCGCGGGCTACGAGCAGTACTTC. It specifies CSAAQALAGYEQYF.

The rearrangement links TRBV5-4 to TRBJ2-2; 12 positions agree with TRBD2. The length of the CDR3 is 17 residues. The germline V gene has CDR1 SGHNT and CDR2 YYREEE (reference sequence). The V segment lost 3 bases and the J segment 0 bases; nucleotides outside the gene matches: 3. CDR3 sequence: CASSSGTSGSNTGELFF. DNA of the CDR3: TGTGCCAGCAGCTCCGGGACTAGCGGGTCGAACACCGGGGAGCTGTTTTTT.

This rearrangement joins TRBV7-6 to TRBJ1-6; D unresolved. The length of the CDR3 is 15 residues. The V gene's germline CDR1 is SGHVS and CDR2 FNYEAQ. Between the trimmed V and J ends, which lost 0 bases and 6 bases, there was a span of 9 bases. The CDR3 region has the DNA TGTGCCAGCAGCTTAGCGGAAGGATTTAATTCACCCCTCCACTTT. This encodes CASSLAEGFNSPLHF.

Of note for this clone: A read error may account for a junction end that differs from germline. V gene TRBV7-8 combines with J gene TRBJ1-2; D is undetermined. Germline V gene lookup returns CDR1 SGHVS and CDR2 FQNEAQ. The CDR3 runs to 14 residues. CDR3 amino acids: CASSLLAPNYCYTF. CDR3 sequence (DNA): TGTGCCAGCAGCTTACTCGCCCCAAACTATTGCTACACCTTC.

The sample holds many counts of this clone. V gene TRBV7-3 combines with J gene TRBJ2-3; no definite D call. Per germline, CDR1 SGHTA and CDR2 FQGTGA. Trimming cost V 3 bases and J 1 base, with 8 bases left between them. The CDR3 is 14 amino acids. DNA of the CDR3: TGTGCCAGCAGCTTCTTGAGTGGCACAGATACGCAGTATTTT. It translates to CASSFLSGTDTQYF.

The CDR3 spells CASSPDVQVGTDTQYF. CDR3 sequence (DNA): TGTGCCAGCAGTCCCGATGTGCAGGTGGGCACAGATACGCAGTATTTT. The rearrangement uses TRBV27 and TRBJ2-3, with D unclear. Germline V lookup: CDR1 MNHEY, CDR2 SMNVEV (reference sequence). The V and J ends lost 5 bases and 1 base respectively, with 16 bases between them. CDR3 length: 16 amino acids.

V gene TRBV6-2 or TRBV6-3 combines with J gene TRBJ2-1; 11 bases are shared with TRBD2. With V trimmed by 2 bases and J by 3 bases, 12 bases remained unmatched. The CDR3 length is 19 residues. The V gene's germline CDR1 is MNHEY and CDR2 SVGEGT. The CDR3 DNA follows: TGTGCCAGCAGTTACCCTGGGACTAGCGGACCTCTGAACTACAATGAGCAGTTCTTC. Its translation is CASSYPGTSGPLNYNEQFF.

The CDR3 protein is CATGQDYGYTF. CDR3 in DNA: TGTGCCACCGGGCAGGACTATGGCTACACCTTC. The chain employs TRBV18 and TRBJ1-2; D is uncertain. The CDR3 extends over 11 amino acids. The germline V gene has CDR1 KGHSH and CDR2 LQKENI. Trimming took off 10 bases at V and 3 bases at J, with 9 bases between the two ends.

By frequency in the sample, this clone is medium-sized. The V and J genes are TRBV10-1 and TRBJ2-7; D is ambiguous. Per germline, CDR1 WNHNN and CDR2 SYGVQD (reference sequence). This CDR3 spans 10 amino acids. V lost 6 bases and J 3 bases, leaving 3 bases between the germline ends. As DNA, the CDR3 is TGCGCCAGCAGGCTCTACGAGCAGTACTTC. Translation: CASRLYEQYF.

This chain joins TRBV20-1 and TRBJ2-7; a possible D gene is TRBD1 (6 bases). CDR1 is DFQATT, CDR2 SNEGSKA, per germline (reference sequence). The CDR3 has 13 residues. V was cut by 1 base and J by 6 bases, with 13 bases left in between. The CDR3 DNA reads as TGCAGTGCTAGAGCCAGGGGATGGGGCGAGCAGTACTTC. This gives the protein CSARARGWGEQYF.

The chain employs TRBV5-1 and TRBJ1-3; TRBD1 might be the D (6 bases). Trimming removed 7 bases from V and 0 bases from J, with 8 bases in between. The germline V gene has CDR1 SGHRS and CDR2 YFSETQ. The CDR3 runs 13 residues. CDR3 loop: CASWDTSGNTIYF. The DNA of the CDR3 is TGCGCCAGCTGGGACACCTCTGGAAACACCATATATTTT.

V and J are TRBV27 and TRBJ2-5; TRBD2 matches 13 bases. Germline V CDR1 and CDR2: MNHEY, SMNVEV (reference sequence). CDR3 length: 15 residues. Unmatched junction bases numbered 5, after V lost 4 bases and J lost 6 bases. DNA for the CDR3: TGTGCCAGCAGTTACCTGACTAGCGGGGGGAAGACCCAGTACTTC. It encodes CASSYLTSGGKTQYF.

This clone was counted only a few times. Since a much larger clone is just one base distant, this may be a read error. Other DNA sequences in the same sample also yield this CDR3. The chain combines TRBV7-6 with TRBJ2-1, with 9 bases aligning to TRBD2. CDR3 length: 16 amino acids. CDR1 SGHVS and CDR2 FNYEAQ come from the germline V gene. V was pared by 5 bases and J by 7 bases, with 12 bases of the junction left unmatched. For the CDR3, the DNA is TGTGCCAGCAGCCCCCGTGAAGCGGGAGGTATAAATGAGCAGTTCTTC. Translation: CASSPREAGGINEQFF.

As to this clone: At one end, the junction sequence differs from germline, possibly due to a read error. This chain connects TRBV30 to TRBJ2-5; D not resolved. The CDR3 is 11 amino acids. Germline CDR1 GTSNPN, CDR2 SVGIG (reference sequence). This CDR3 reads CARMGGETKYF. CDR3 nucleotides: TGTGCCAGGATGGGTGGAGAGACCAAGTACTTC.

This clone was detected ten times or more. The chain joins TRBV5-1 to TRBJ1-1; 12 bases map to TRBD1. Per germline, CDR1 SGHRS and CDR2 YFSETQ. Trimming removed 4 bases from V and 3 bases from J; junction bases left unmatched: 10. CDR3 length: 17 amino acids. CDR3 amino acids: CASSPGQGARRDTEAFF. In nucleotides, the CDR3 is TGCGCCAGCAGCCCGGGACAGGGGGCAAGGCGCGACACTGAAGCTTTCTTT. Full variable domain (remainder filled in from reference TRBV5-1 and TRBJ1-1): KAGVTQTPRYLIKTRGQQVTLSCSPISGHRSVSWYQQTPGQGLQFLFEYFSETQRNKGNFPGRFSGRQFSNSRSEMNVSTLELGDSALYLCASSPGQGARRDTEAFFGQGTRLTVV.

V usage is TRBV28 and J usage is TRBJ1-1, with 7 bases lining up with TRBD1. Germline V lookup: CDR1 MDHEN, CDR2 SYDVKM. The CDR3 sequence is 13 residues long. The trim removed 7 bases at V and 5 bases at J, leaving 7 bases unmatched. The CDR3 DNA reads as TGTGCCAGCAACCCGGGACAGAGGACTGAAGCTTTCTTT. It encodes CASNPGQRTEAFF.

The chain combines TRBV28 with TRBJ2-7, with D hard to call. The CDR3 runs to 15 residues. Trimming stripped 3 bases from V and 4 bases from J, with 16 bases between. The V gene's germline CDR1 is MDHEN and CDR2 SYDVKM. CDR3 residues: CASSLPGHWGYEQYF. CDR3 in DNA: TGTGCCAGCAGTTTGCCCGGGCACTGGGGTTACGAGCAGTACTTC.

J is TRBJ2-2 and V is TRBV5-1, with a tentative D call TRBD2 (5 bases). Trimming took off 3 bases at V and 4 bases at J, with 16 bases between the two ends. The CDR3 covers 16 residues. Germline lookup yields CDR1 SGHRS and CDR2 YFSETQ. The CDR3 here is CASSSTRGNPTGELFF. The CDR3 coding sequence is TGCGCCAGCAGCTCTACTAGAGGGAACCCCACCGGGGAGCTGTTTTTT.

In this sample, this clone turned up many times. The chain employs TRBV4-1 and TRBJ1-1; a weak D match, TRBD1 (5 bases). The CDR3 spans 14 residues. The V gene's germline CDR1 is MGHRA and CDR2 YSYEKL. Trimming removed 0 bases from V and 10 bases from J, with 15 bases in between. CDR3 coding DNA: TGCGCCAGCAGCCAAGAGGTCGACAGAATGGCAGCTTTCTTT. This codes for CASSQEVDRMAAFF.

This clone appeared many times. The chain is built from TRBV5-8 and TRBJ2-7; D may be TRBD1 (5 bases). Germline assignment: CDR1 SGHTS and CDR2 YDEGEE. The V end was cut by 0 bases, the J end by 5 bases, with 12 bases between. The CDR3 length is 14 residues. The CDR3 bases are TGTGCCAGCAGCTTGGACACAGGCCGGGACGAGCAGTACTTC. The encoded protein is CASSLDTGRDEQYF.